Shown below are 4 T cell receptor beta chains from a single sample sequenced in a study of blood T cells in healthy people across ages. Sample-barcoded 5' priming and a J-beta primer mix drove a second PCR of 7 to 11 cycles. TCRdb independently ran MiXCR on the 5' RACE reads; one entry per CDR3 protein. Of roughly 1,700,000 distinct CDR3 sequences listed, under 30% are singletons. Sequencing was done on a sample of blood. These receptors all come from a woman aged 30 to 39 in good health.

V gene TRBV7-9 combines with J gene TRBJ2-1; D is ambiguous. V was pared by 4 bases and J by 5 bases, with 18 bases between. Germline lookup yields CDR1 SEHNR and CDR2 FQNEAQ (reference sequence). The CDR3 has 16 amino acids. This CDR3 is CASSSPAQILNNEQFF. As DNA, the CDR3 is TGTGCCAGCAGCTCCCCGGCACAGATTCTCAACAATGAGCAGTTCTTC.

This clonotype was observed a few times. Mismatch with germline at one junction end may stem from a read error. The J gene is TRBJ1-2, the V gene TRBV20-1; 7 positions agree with TRBD1. Per germline, CDR1 DFQATT and CDR2 SNEGSKA (reference sequence). CDR3 length: 14 amino acids. Written as DNA, the CDR3 is TGTGCTAGAGATCCCCGACAGGGCGACTATGGCTACACCTTC. Translation gives CARDPRQGDYGYTF.

A single count supports this clonotype. Mismatch with germline at one junction end may stem from a read error. The V and J genes are TRBV5-1 and TRBJ2-7; the D gene is possibly TRBD1 (6 bases). The CDR3 loop spans 15 amino acids. Germline lookup yields CDR1 SGHRS and CDR2 YFSETQ. The CDR3 coding sequence is TGCGTCAGCAGCCCGGATCAGGGGTCCCCCTACGAGCAGTACTTC. It specifies CVSSPDQGSPYEQYF.

V gene TRBV5-1 combines with J gene TRBJ2-1, with 7 positions matching TRBD2. The trim removed 0 bases at V and 4 bases at J, leaving 7 bases unmatched. Germline assignment: CDR1 SGHRS and CDR2 YFSETQ. This CDR3 is built from 16 residues. CDR3 residues: CASSLEIGGSYNEQFF. The CDR3 DNA follows: TGCGCCAGCAGCTTGGAAATAGGCGGGAGTTACAATGAGCAGTTCTTC.